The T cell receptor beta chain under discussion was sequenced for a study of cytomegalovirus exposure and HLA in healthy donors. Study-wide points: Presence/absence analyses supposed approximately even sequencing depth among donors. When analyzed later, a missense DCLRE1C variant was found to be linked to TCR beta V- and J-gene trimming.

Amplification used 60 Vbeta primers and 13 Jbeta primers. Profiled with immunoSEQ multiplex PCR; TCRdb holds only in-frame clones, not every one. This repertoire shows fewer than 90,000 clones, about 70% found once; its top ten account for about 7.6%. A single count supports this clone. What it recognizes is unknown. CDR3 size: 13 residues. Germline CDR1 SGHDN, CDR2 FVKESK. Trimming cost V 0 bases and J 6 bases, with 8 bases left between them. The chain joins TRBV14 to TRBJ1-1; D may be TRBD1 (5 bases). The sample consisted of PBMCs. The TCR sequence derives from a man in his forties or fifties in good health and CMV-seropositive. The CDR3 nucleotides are TGTGCCAGCAGCCAAGACTGGGGCGCTGAAGCTTTCTTT. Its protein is CASSQDWGAEAFF.